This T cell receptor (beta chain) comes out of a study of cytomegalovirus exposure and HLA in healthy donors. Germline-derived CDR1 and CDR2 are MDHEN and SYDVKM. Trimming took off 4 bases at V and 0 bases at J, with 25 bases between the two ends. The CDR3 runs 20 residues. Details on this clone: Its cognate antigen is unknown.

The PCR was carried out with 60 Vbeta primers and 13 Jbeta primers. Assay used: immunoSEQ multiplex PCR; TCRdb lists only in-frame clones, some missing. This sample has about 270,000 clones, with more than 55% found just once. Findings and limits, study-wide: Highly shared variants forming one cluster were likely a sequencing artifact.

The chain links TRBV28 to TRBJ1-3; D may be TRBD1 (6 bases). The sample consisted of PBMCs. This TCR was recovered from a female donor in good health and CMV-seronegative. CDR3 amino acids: CASSSWWAGDSIDSGNTIYF. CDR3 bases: TGTGCCAGCAGTTCCTGGTGGGCAGGGGATTCTATCGACTCTGGAAACACCATATATTTT.